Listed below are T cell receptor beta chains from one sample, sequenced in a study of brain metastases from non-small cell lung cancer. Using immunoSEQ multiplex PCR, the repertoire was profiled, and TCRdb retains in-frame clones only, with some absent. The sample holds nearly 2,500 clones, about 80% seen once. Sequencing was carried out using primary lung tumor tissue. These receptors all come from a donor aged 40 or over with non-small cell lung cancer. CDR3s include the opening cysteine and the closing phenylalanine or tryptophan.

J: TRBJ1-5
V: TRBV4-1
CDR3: CASSPDETQPQHF

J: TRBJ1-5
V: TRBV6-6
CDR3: CASSYVDTNQPQHF

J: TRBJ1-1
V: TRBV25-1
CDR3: CASRGRGIGEAFF

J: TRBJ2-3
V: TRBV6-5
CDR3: CASRYRDRATDTQYF

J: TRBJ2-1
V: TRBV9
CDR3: CASSVDGGGAKNEQFF

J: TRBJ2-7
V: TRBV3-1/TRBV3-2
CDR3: CASGGAREQYF

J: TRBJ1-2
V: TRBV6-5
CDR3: CASGETAANYGYTF

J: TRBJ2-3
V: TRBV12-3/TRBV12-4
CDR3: CASRDYTDTQYF

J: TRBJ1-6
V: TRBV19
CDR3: CASRVTYNSPLHF

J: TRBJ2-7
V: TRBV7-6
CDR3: CASSPQGGASYEQYF

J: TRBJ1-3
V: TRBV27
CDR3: CASSSRSFGNTIYF

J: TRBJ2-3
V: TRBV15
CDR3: CATSTPFRGGTDTQYF

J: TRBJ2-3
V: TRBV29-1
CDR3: CSAARGTQYF

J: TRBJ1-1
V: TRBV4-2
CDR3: CASSAIGTERTTEAFF

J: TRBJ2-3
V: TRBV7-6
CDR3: CASSLRQGMADTQYF

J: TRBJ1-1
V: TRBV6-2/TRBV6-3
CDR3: CASSYSYEAFF

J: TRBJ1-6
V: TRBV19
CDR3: CASSIEVDSPLHF

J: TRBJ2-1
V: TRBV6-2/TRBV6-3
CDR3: CASSYSMISKGDNEQFF

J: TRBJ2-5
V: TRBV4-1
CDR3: CASSQSWRFGRETQYF

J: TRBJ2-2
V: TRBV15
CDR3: CATSRVLDTGELFF

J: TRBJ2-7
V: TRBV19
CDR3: CATMDSRGSVHEQYF

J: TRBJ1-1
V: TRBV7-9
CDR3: CASSLGGDTEAFF

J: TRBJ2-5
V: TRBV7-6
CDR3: CASSLLFRGQETQYF

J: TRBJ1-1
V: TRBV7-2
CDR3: CASSLGALNTEAFF

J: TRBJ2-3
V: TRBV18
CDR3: CASSPGLPGTDTQYF

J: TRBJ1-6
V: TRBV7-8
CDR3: CASRLAGNSNSPLHF

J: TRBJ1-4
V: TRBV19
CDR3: CASSDGTATNEKLFF

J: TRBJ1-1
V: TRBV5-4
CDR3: CASSLGPGTNTEAFF

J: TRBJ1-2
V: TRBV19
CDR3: CASSISGDYYGYTF

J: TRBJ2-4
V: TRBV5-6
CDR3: CASSLLGGAKKYIQYF

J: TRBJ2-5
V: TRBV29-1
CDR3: CSVNDLVLETQYF

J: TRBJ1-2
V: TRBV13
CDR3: CASSRQAGQGGGYTF

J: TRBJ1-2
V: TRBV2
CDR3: CASSAGPGYGYTF